Listed below are T cell receptor beta chains from one sample, sequenced in a study of beta chain features in type 1 diabetes. Using immunoSEQ multiplex PCR, the repertoire was profiled, and TCRdb retains in-frame clones only, with some absent. This sample has 600,000 to 700,000 clones, with about an eighth found just once. Sequenced sample: naive CD4+ T cells from blood. These TCRs come from a young man with type 1 diabetes. The CDR3 runs from the conserved cysteine through the conserved F or W. A D gene is named only where the DNA matches it firmly. The listing skips clone size in some rows; elsewhere it reads once, few, many or a size class.

>TRBV14|-|TRBJ2-7|-
TGTGCCAGCAGCCCCCCCCCGTCCCCATACGAGCAGTACTTC
CASSPPPSPYEQYF
>TRBV14|-|TRBJ2-7|-
TGTGCCAGCAGCCGATATGGACAGCACTACGAGCAGTACTTC
CASSRYGQHYEQYF
>TRBV4-1|-|TRBJ1-6|-
TGTGCCAGCAGCCAAGATGAAGGTTCACCCCTCCACTTT
CASSQDEGSPLHF
>TRBV19|-|TRBJ1-5|-
TGTGCCAGTAGTATCCAGTTCGGTGATCAGCCCCAGCATTTT
CASSIQFGDQPQHF
>TRBV2|-|TRBJ2-5|once
TGTGCCAGCAGTGCCCCTCGGGGGTCGACGGGAGAGACCCAGTACTTC
CASSAPRGSTGETQYF
>TRBV9|-|TRBJ1-1|-
TGTGCCAGCAGCGTCCACAGGGCGAACACTGAAGCTTTCTTT
CASSVHRANTEAFF
>TRBV27|TRBD1|TRBJ1-6|-
TGTGCCAGCAGGCGGGACAGTGGAACTGTCAATAATTCACCCCTCCACTTT
CASRRDSGTVNNSPLHF
>TRBV29-1|-|TRBJ1-1|few
TGCAGCGTTGAGGGCAGGCTCGCTGCTGAAGCTTTCTTT
CSVEGRLAAEAFF
>TRBV5-1|-|TRBJ1-5|few
TGCGCCAGCAGCTGGGGACCTTTAGGTAGCAATCAGCCCCAGCATTTT
CASSWGPLGSNQPQHF
>TRBV7-3|-|TRBJ1-1|few
TGTGCCAGCAGTTCCGACGCCCAGGGGAAGCGGGCTTTCTTT
CASSSDAQGKRAFF
>TRBV6-1|-|TRBJ2-7|few
TGTGCCAGCAGCCCAGGGGGGGCCGGCTCCTACGAGCAGTACTTC
CASSPGGAGSYEQYF
>TRBV7-9|-|TRBJ2-1|-
TGTGCCAGCAGCCCCGGCCGCGGGGAACACTCCTACAATGAGCAGTTCTTC
CASSPGRGEHSYNEQFF
>TRBV2|TRBD1|TRBJ1-4|-
TGTGCCAGCAGCCCGGGAGGGGGCGGCGGTGAAAAACTGTTTTTT
CASSPGGGGGEKLFF
>TRBV5-4|TRBD2|TRBJ2-2|-
TGTGCCAGCAGCTTGCCTAGCGGGGGGCCCATTGGGACCGGGGAGCTGTTTTTT
CASSLPSGGPIGTGELFF
>TRBV2|-|TRBJ2-7|few
TGTGCCAGCAGTGGCGGAGTCTCCTACGAGCAGTACTTC
CASSGGVSYEQYF
>TRBV5-1|TRBD1|TRBJ2-7|-
TGCGCCAGCAGCACGGGACAGGCCTCCTACGAGCAGTACTTC
CASSTGQASYEQYF
>TRBV2|-|TRBJ1-4|-
TGTGCCAGCAAGTCCGGGACGGCGAACGGTAATGAAAAACTGTTTTTT
CASKSGTANGNEKLFF